This TCR beta chain originates from a study of shared clonotypes between healthy human individuals. Measured with immunoSEQ multiplex PCR; TCRdb has only the in-frame clones, and not every one. This sample has hundreds of thousands of clones, with 95% to 96% found just once. Only CD45RO-negative cells positively selected for CCR7 counted as naive CD8 cells, so terminally differentiated effector memory CD45RA+ cells were excluded. About this clone: Its antigen remains unidentified.

Study findings and constraints: Rarefaction showed sorted-subset sequencing was incomplete despite large depth. Only blood was sampled; tissue repertoires likely differ.

The clonotype comes from a woman between 25 and 40 years old in good health. Sequenced sample: naive CD8+ T cells sorted from blood.

This CDR3 reads CASSFSLDRANYGYTF. For the CDR3, the DNA is TGTGCCAGCAGCTTTTCTCTAGACAGAGCTAACTATGGCTACACCTTC. This sequence joins TRBV13 and TRBJ1-2, with D tentatively TRBD1 (5 bases). CDR3 length: 16 residues. Germline loops: CDR1 PRHDT, CDR2 FYEKMQ (reference sequence). Trimming pared 3 bases from V and 0 bases from J, leaving 14 bases between.